This TCR delta chain was recovered during a study of γδ T cells in repeated Plasmodium falciparum infection. Flow sorting of PBMC yielded separate Vgamma9/Vdelta2+ and Vdelta2-negative gammadelta T cell populations for bulk repertoire analysis. Germline CDR1 TSWWSYY, CDR2 QGS. This CDR3 contains 16 residues. Regarding the study as a whole: Malian donors came from one small rural village, predominantly one ethnic group.

This clone was counted a few times. As yet, its antigen is unknown. TCRdb's listed protein matches a much larger clone and diverges from this DNA's translation at residue 5, likely through a read error; the protein shown comes from the DNA. TCRdb re-processed the multiplex PCR reads using CATT. Among roughly 93,000 delta-chain clones listed, 0.75% to 1% were seen once. The sample consisted of gamma-delta T cells from blood. The TCR comes from a pool of human donors (malaria-infected and uninfected, not separated). The chain uses TRDV1 and TRDJ1; 7 nucleotides line up with TRDD3. TCRdb records no J gene; here it was assigned by comparing the DNA to germline. CDR3 sequence (DNA): TGTGCTCTTGGGAAACTAGGGTGCCCGGGGGATGGTAAACTCATCTTT. This gives the protein CALGKLGCPGDGKLIF.